This TCR beta chain derives from a study of Graves' ophthalmopathy and Graves' hyperthyroidism. Study-wide results and caveats: The model predicted ophthalmopathy progression with 60% to 71% sensitivity and less than 80% specificity. The 13-signature model separated ophthalmopathy from stable hyperthyroidism at roughly 90% sensitivity and around 81% specificity. The blood repertoire also included most expanded thyroid clonotypes above 0.001 frequency.

RNA transcripts provided the template for amplifying TCR beta CDR3 regions. Following a first-round RT-PCR that used HTBI primers, a second-round multiplex PCR was carried out. TCRdb reprocessed the multiplex PCR reads via MiXCR and lists one record per CDR3 protein. The sample includes around 1.1 million distinct CDR3 sequences, about 36% of them seen just once. CDR3 length equals 12 residues. Germline CDR1 SQVTM, CDR2 ANQGSEA. On this clonotype: The target antigen is unknown.

The rearrangement links TRBV29-1 to TRBJ2-5; 9 nucleotides align to TRBD2. With the DNA end fitting TRBJ2-1 better, the J assignment may be wrong. This sequence was found in an adult man with Graves' hyperthyroidism. Sequenced material: peripheral blood or thyroid tissue (not recorded which). The DNA for the CDR3 is TGCAGCGTTGTAGCGGGAGTCAATGAGCAGTTCTTC. It specifies CSVVAGVNEQFF.